The subject of this entry is one T cell receptor (beta chain). Germline CDR1 reads SGHNT; CDR2 reads YYREEE (reference sequence). The CDR3 is made up of 16 amino acids. Unmatched junction bases numbered 11, after V lost 1 base and J lost 7 bases. This entry belongs to a study of tumor T cells in aggressive B-cell lymphoma. Produced via immunoSEQ multiplex PCR; TCRdb's table is partial and in-frame only. This sample has under 5,000 clones; about nine tenths occur once, and the top ten carry about 2.2%. The chain employs TRBV5-4 and TRBJ2-1, with 7 bases fitting TRBD2. The receptor was derived from an adult with diffuse large B cell lymphoma. Sequencing input: tumor tissue. CDR3: CASSLMASGRPNEQFF. The CDR3 coding sequence is TGTGCCAGCAGCTTGATGGCTAGCGGTCGTCCTAATGAGCAGTTCTTC.